In this sample, the clone carrying this TCR beta chain turned up once. Antigen specificity is unknown. These data come from a study of T cell repertoires in cytomegalovirus infection. One entry per CDR3 protein results from TCRdb running MiXCR on the reads. The data hold hundreds of thousands of distinct CDR3 sequences, with roughly 42% observed a single time. The germline V gene has CDR1 LNHNV and CDR2 YYDKDF (reference sequence). The CDR3 loop spans 15 amino acids. V dropped 0 bases and J dropped 7; count of bases not matched to a gene: 5. The specimen was cultured PBMCs, collected from culture after CMV antigen stimulation. The sequence was collected from a human donor in good health (CMV status not recorded). Some clones in this sample may be carry-over from other donors' samples. The chain combines TRBV15 with TRBJ2-7; 11 nucleotides agree with TRBD2. This CDR3 is CATSRDLAGGREQYF. The CDR3 DNA is TGTGCCACCAGCAGAGATCTAGCGGGAGGAAGGGAGCAGTACTTC.